One sample yielded the 30 T cell receptor beta chains listed below, sequenced in a study of T cells in Graves' hyperthyroidism and ophthalmopathy. Amplified TCR beta CDR3 regions came from RNA transcripts. Researchers ran a first-round RT-PCR on the TCR CDR3 using the HTBI primer set. TCRdb re-derived calls from the multiplex PCR reads in MiXCR, one entry per CDR3 protein. The table has 45,000 to 55,000 distinct CDR3 sequences, roughly 51% seen once; the top ten hold approximately 30%. The sequenced sample was peripheral blood or thyroid tissue (not recorded which). The receptors shown here come from a man between 18 and 35 years old with Graves' hyperthyroidism.

This clonotype was observed at least ten times. This chain links TRBV7-8 with TRBJ2-7, with a weak D call TRBD1 (6 bases). This CDR3 has 17 residues. Looked up from germline, CDR1 is SGHVS and CDR2 is FQNEAQ. V lost 5 bases to trimming and J lost 1 base, with 21 bases between them. The CDR3, as DNA: TGTGCCAGCAGCACCCCGGAAGGCCAGGGGTGGTCCTACGAGCAGTACTTC. Translating it yields CASSTPEGQGWSYEQYF.

On this clonotype itself: This CDR3 fails to terminate in the conserved phenylalanine or tryptophan, so it likely reflects a read error. No DNA is shown, since the ends of the CDR3 on it are uncertain; the CDR3 is the one TCRdb lists. The chain recombines TRBV15 with TRBJ1-6. The CDR3 is 8 residues long, ends included. Germline V CDR1 and CDR2: LNHNV, YYDKDF (reference sequence). CDR3: CATSRDIT.

The rearrangement uses TRBV10-3 and TRBJ2-7, with a tentative D call TRBD1 (5 bases). The V end was cut by 7 bases, the J end by 2 bases, with 12 bases between. The CDR3 covers 13 residues. Germline values: CDR1 ENHRY, CDR2 SYGVKD. The CDR3 nucleotides are TGTGCCATCAAGGGAACAGGACCCTACGAGCAGTACTTC. Amino acids: CAIKGTGPYEQYF.

This chain uses TRBV24-1 with TRBJ1-1; 11 bases map to TRBD1. This CDR3 has 16 residues. V was pared by 5 bases and J by 1 base, with 5 bases of the junction left unmatched. Germline V gene data show CDR1 as KGHDR and CDR2 as SFDVKD. As DNA, the CDR3 is TGTGCCACCAGTGGAGGGACAGGGGGTAGGAACACTGAAGCTTTCTTT. It translates to CATSGGTGGRNTEAFF.

This clonotype was counted many times. The chain is built from TRBV10-3 and TRBJ1-4; D is undetermined. Germline values: CDR1 ENHRY, CDR2 SYGVKD. The CDR3 sequence is 14 residues long. V gave up 10 bases and J gave up 3 bases, with 15 bases separating them. The CDR3 coding sequence is TGTGCCACCAGCAACGACTGGGCTAATGAAAAACTGTTTTTT. It specifies CATSNDWANEKLFF.

The rearrangement links TRBV15 to TRBJ2-7; the match to TRBD1 covers 8 bases. Per germline, CDR1 LNHNV and CDR2 YYDKDF (reference sequence). The CDR3 sequence is 16 residues long. The V segment lost 3 bases and the J segment 3 bases; nucleotides outside the gene matches: 10. CDR3 in DNA: TGTGCCACCAGCAGTAGGGAGGACAGGGCGTACTACGAGCAGTACTTC. This gives the protein CATSSREDRAYYEQYF.

In this sample, this clonotype turned up a few times. The chain combines TRBV7-2 with TRBJ1-5; no reliable D call. Germline V gene data show CDR1 as SGHTA and CDR2 as FQGNSA. The V end lost 5 bases, the J end lost 5 bases, and 13 bases lay between the germline ends. This CDR3 has 14 residues. CDR3 residues: CASSPGRTYQPQHF. In nucleotides, the CDR3 is TGTGCCAGCAGCCCCGGTAGGACTTATCAGCCCCAGCATTTT.

This clonotype was observed many times. The rearrangement uses TRBV12-3 or TRBV12-4 and TRBJ2-5; D is possibly TRBD1 (6 bases). V lost 6 bases and J lost 1, with 12 bases in between. This CDR3 contains 14 residues. In nucleotides, the CDR3 is TGTGCCAGCAGCCCCCAGGGGTCCCAAGAGACCCAGTACTTC. This gives the protein CASSPQGSQETQYF.

Many counts were recorded for this clonotype. CDR3 nucleotide sequence: TGCAGCGCCCCCCATAGCGGGAGTTTAGATACGCAGTATTTT. Its translation: CSAPHSGSLDTQYF. The V call is TRBV29-1, the J call TRBJ2-3, with 9 bases lining up with TRBD2. Germline CDR1 reads SQVTM; CDR2 reads ANQGSEA. V lost 7 bases and J lost 5; bases outside the gene matches: 10. The CDR3 totals 14 residues.

This clonotype was seen repeatedly, ten times or more. V gene TRBV12-3 or TRBV12-4 combines with J gene TRBJ2-3, with D perhaps matching TRBD1 (6 bases). Trimming left V 5 bases short and J 10 bases short, with 28 bases between. This CDR3 has 17 amino acids. The CDR3 sequence is CASSPWTEVGTGSAQYF. The CDR3 coding sequence is TGTGCCAGCAGTCCGTGGACAGAGGTCGGGACGGGCTCGGCGCAGTATTTT.

This clonotype was recorded many times. The rearrangement joins TRBV11-3 to TRBJ2-2; 7 bases map to TRBD1. Losses at the gene ends were 1 base for V and 4 bases for J; bases not matched to a gene: 6. CDR1 and CDR2 (germline): SGHNT, YENEEA. The CDR3 covers 16 residues. The CDR3 DNA sequence: TGTGCCAGCAGCTTAGCCCCGGGACAGTCCACCGGGGAGCTGTTTTTT. Its translation: CASSLAPGQSTGELFF.

The chain links TRBV7-9 to TRBJ1-4; possibly TRBD1 for D (5 bases). The length of the CDR3 is 14 residues. The germline CDR1 and CDR2 sequences are SEHNR and FQNEAQ (reference sequence). V dropped 7 bases and J dropped 0 bases, with 9 bases sitting between them. CDR3 DNA sequence: TGTGCCAGCACAACAGGTTCAACTAATGAAAAACTGTTTTTT. It is translated as CASTTGSTNEKLFF. Together with reference TRBV7-9 and TRBJ1-4, the CDR3 gives the full variable domain: DTGVSQNPRHKITKRGQNVTFRCDPISEHNRLYWYRQTLGQGPEFLTYFQNEAQLEKSRLLSDRFSAERPKGSFSTLEIQRTEQGDSAMYLCASTTGSTNEKLFFGSGTQLSVL.

This clonotype has a handful of counts. This rearrangement joins TRBV29-1 to TRBJ1-2; unclear D gene. In germline, CDR1 is SQVTM, CDR2 ANQGSEA. CDR3 length: 11 residues. Trimming removed 4 bases at V and 0 bases at J, with 3 bases between. CDR3 sequence (DNA): TGCAGCGTTGCGGCTAACTATGGCTACACCTTC. Its protein is CSVAANYGYTF.

This clonotype showed up many times. The genes are TRBV7-6 and TRBJ2-3, with 11 positions matching TRBD2. Germline CDR1 reads SGHVS; CDR2 reads FNYEAQ. The CDR3 length is 15 residues. V trimming: 0 bases; J trimming: 5 bases; junction bases outside the gene matches: 1. CDR3 DNA sequence: TGTGCCAGCAGCTTAGCTAGCGGGGGGGGAGATACGCAGTATTTT. It specifies CASSLASGGGDTQYF.

The chain employs TRBV29-1 and TRBJ2-7; TRBD2 is a possible D gene (5 bases). The CDR3 runs to 12 residues. Trimming took off 6 bases at V and 5 bases at J, with 14 bases between the two ends. The germline gives CDR1 SQVTM, CDR2 ANQGSEA. The DNA for the CDR3 is TGCAGCGTCTTACGTCCCGGGGACGAGCAGTACTTC. Its protein is CSVLRPGDEQYF.

The V and J genes are TRBV2 and TRBJ1-3; D is perhaps TRBD1 (6 bases). Germline V gene sequence: CDR1 SNHLY, CDR2 FYNNEI. V lost 4 bases, J lost 5 bases, and 9 bases lay in between. The CDR3 covers 13 residues. The CDR3 sequence is CASSGGQRNTIYF. For the CDR3, the DNA is TGTGCCAGCAGTGGGGGACAACGAAACACCATATATTTT. Supplemented by reference TRBV2 and TRBJ1-3, the full variable domain reads EPEVTQTPSHQVTQMGQEVILRCVPISNHLYFYWYRQILGQKVEFLVSFYNNEISEKSEIFDDQFSVERPDGSNFTLKIRSTKLEDSAMYFCASSGGQRNTIYFGEGSWLTVV.

This clonotype came up a few times. The rearrangement links TRBV20-1 to TRBJ1-4; a possible D gene is TRBD1 (5 bases). Germline V lookup: CDR1 DFQATT, CDR2 SNEGSKA (reference sequence). CDR3 length: 17 amino acids. Trimming took 0 bases from V and 4 from J, leaving 18 bases between them. In nucleotides, the CDR3 is TGCAGTGCTAGAGATTCAGGGAACAGGTTGGATAATGAAAAACTGTTTTTT. This codes for CSARDSGNRLDNEKLFF.

This clonotype showed up just a few times. The junction shows a germline mismatch at one end, possibly a read error. The chain joins TRBV4-1 to TRBJ1-2; the match to TRBD1 covers 8 bases. Germline CDR1 MGHRA, CDR2 YSYEKL. This CDR3 contains 12 residues. The CDR3 region is CASSSGQGGYTF. The CDR3 DNA is TGTGCCAGCAGCTCCGGACAGGGTGGCTACACCTTC.

Worth noting for this clonotype: The conserved final phenylalanine or tryptophan is absent from the CDR3, which likely points to a read error. The limits of the CDR3 on the DNA are not certain, so only TCRdb's listed CDR3 is given. CDR3: CASSLGGRGV. The genes are TRBV7-9 and TRBJ2-5; TRBD1 is the table's D call, not checked against the DNA. Germline-derived CDR1 and CDR2 are SEHNR and FQNEAQ (reference sequence). 10 amino acids form the CDR3, both terminal residues included.

This clonotype was recorded at least ten times. Here the CDR3 DNA reads TGTGCCAGCAGTTTATCAGGGACTGGAAACACCATATATTTT. It specifies CASSLSGTGNTIYF. The V gene is TRBV28, the J gene TRBJ1-3; TRBD1 is a possible D gene (5 bases). V was cut by 1 base and J by 2 bases, with 6 bases left in between. The CDR3 runs to 14 residues. Germline values: CDR1 MDHEN, CDR2 SYDVKM.

This clonotype was recorded many times. V is TRBV6-2 or TRBV6-3 and J is TRBJ1-5; D remains ambiguous. CDR1 is MNHEY, CDR2 SVGEGT, per germline. V was shortened by 4 bases and J by 6 bases, with 10 bases between the two germline ends. The CDR3 runs 13 residues. The CDR3 region is CASSSIIGQPQHF. CDR3 bases: TGTGCCAGCAGTTCTATCATAGGTCAGCCCCAGCATTTT.

This clonotype was counted ten times or more. This rearrangement joins TRBV6-5 to TRBJ2-7; D gene ambiguous. Germline CDR1 and CDR2: MNHEY and SVGAGI. The CDR3 is made up of 13 amino acids. V was pared by 0 bases and J by 4 bases, with 7 bases between. The CDR3 spells CASSYSLRYEQYF. As DNA, the CDR3 is TGTGCCAGCAGTTACTCGTTGAGGTACGAGCAGTACTTC.

Note on this clonotype: A single base separates this from a much larger clone, so it may be a read error. Since no conserved phenylalanine or tryptophan closes the CDR3, a read error is the likely cause. The rearrangement links TRBV6-6 to TRBJ2-7; TRBD2 matches 11 bases. V gave up 8 bases and J gave up 7 bases; unmatched junction bases: 13. Germline loops: CDR1 MNHNY, CDR2 SVGAGI (reference sequence). The CDR3 runs 15 residues. The CDR3 region is CASSRLAGGAGEQYL. The CDR3 bases are TGTGCCAGCTCACGGCTAGCGGGAGGAGCGGGTGAGCAGTACCTC.

The rearrangement joins TRBV7-8 to TRBJ2-7; 8 bases map to TRBD2. Germline CDR1 SGHVS, CDR2 FQNEAQ. The V and J ends lost 1 base and 0 bases, in that order; junction bases with no gene match: 5. This CDR3 is 16 amino acids long. CDR3 in DNA: TGTGCCAGCAGCTTAGTAGGAGCGGGGGTCTCCTACGAGCAGTACTTC. Translated: CASSLVGAGVSYEQYF.

Many counts were recorded for this clonotype. The chain recombines TRBV10-3 with TRBJ2-3; D is tentatively TRBD1 or TRBD2 (5 bases each). The V gene lost 11 bases and the J gene lost 2 bases, with 11 bases spanning the gap. CDR1 is ENHRY, CDR2 SYGVKD, per germline. The CDR3 has 12 residues. CDR3 DNA: TGTGCCTCGGGGCGGAACACAGATACGCAGTATTTT. This codes for CASGRNTDTQYF.

Of note for this clonotype: A much larger clonotype is one base distant, so this may be a read error. In this CDR3 the conserved last residue, phenylalanine or tryptophan, is missing, so a read error is likely. The gene calls are TRBV5-1 and TRBJ2-2, with 8 nucleotides matching TRBD2. The ends lost 5 bases at V and 6 bases at J; junction bases unmatched: 3. The CDR3 loop spans 13 amino acids. Germline V gene data show CDR1 as SGHRS and CDR2 as YFSETQ. The CDR3 DNA follows: TGCGCCAGCAGGACTAGCGCGGCCGGGGAGCTGTTTTCT. Encoded protein: CASRTSAAGELFS.

This clonotype has at least ten counts. The V and J genes are TRBV7-2 and TRBJ2-2; D gene uncertain. Germline V CDR1 and CDR2: SGHTA, FQGNSA. The V end lost 0 bases, the J end lost 2 bases, and 10 bases lay between the germline ends. The CDR3 runs to 16 residues. The CDR3 DNA sequence: TGTGCCAGCAGCTTAGCACGACCTGGAAACACCGGGGAGCTGTTTTTT. It yields the protein CASSLARPGNTGELFF.

The chain couples TRBV2 to TRBJ2-5; 7 bases match TRBD1. The germline gives CDR1 SNHLY, CDR2 FYNNEI. This CDR3 has 14 amino acids. The J segment lost 4 bases and the V segment lost 8 bases, leaving 10 bases of the junction unmatched. CDR3 sequence: CASPGVQGRETQYF. The CDR3 DNA reads TGTGCCAGCCCAGGGGTACAGGGGCGAGAGACCCAGTACTTC.

In the case of this clonotype: The CDR3 ends on some other residue instead of the conserved phenylalanine or tryptophan, so this is likely a read error. The chain is built from TRBV20-1 and TRBJ2-7, with D unresolved. Germline CDR1 DFQATT, CDR2 SNEGSKA (reference sequence). The CDR3 is 14 amino acids. DNA of the CDR3: TGCAGGGCGGACGGAATAGAGTTCGGCTACGAGCAGTACTCC. Protein: CRADGIEFGYEQYS.

In its sample, this clonotype was seen a few times. The chain combines TRBV7-2 with TRBJ2-3; D is unclear. V lost 3 bases and J lost 4, with 11 bases in between. CDR1 and CDR2 (germline): SGHTA, FQGNSA. The CDR3 totals 14 residues. The CDR3 region has the DNA TGTGCCAGCAGCTTCCGGTACCCCTCAGATACGCAGTATTTT. Protein product: CASSFRYPSDTQYF.